The text below deals with one TCR beta chain. These data are taken from a study of blood T cell repertoires in COVID-19. In the study overall: Donors in the United States, Italy and Spain gave samples during acute or convalescent COVID-19. PBMCs, B-cell-depleted T cells, or T cells were the source of the cDNA or gDNA that made up the material.

Libraries were prepared by immunoSEQ multiplex PCR; TCRdb keeps only in-frame clonotypes and omits some of them. This table holds under 200,000 clones, 87% found once. The source of this sequence is a man in his 60s with active or convalescent COVID-19. The sequencing sample was made of peripheral blood.

The CDR3: CASGPEPGVLEKLFF. CDR3 in DNA: TGTGCTAGTGGTCCCGAGCCCGGGGTATTGGAAAAACTGTTTTTT. This sequence joins TRBV12-5 and TRBJ1-4; D remains ambiguous. CDR1 and CDR2 from the germline V gene are LGHNT and FRNRAP. V shed 5 bases and J shed 8 bases, with 18 bases lying between them. The CDR3 sequence is 15 residues long.